These 30 T cell receptor beta chains share one sample of origin, sequenced in a study of a mutant IDH1 vaccine in newly diagnosed glioma. Time point: baseline, week 1 (first vaccination visit). Indicated treatment: pre-vaccination baseline after standard-of-care therapy. Measured with immunoSEQ multiplex PCR; TCRdb has only the in-frame clones, and not every one. The data hold roughly 68,000 clones, with approximately 85% observed a single time. Sample: PBMCs, taken from a glioma patient treated with radiotherapy, temozolomide or both. The receptors here all came from a man in his forties or fifties with glioma.

This chain uses TRBV19 with TRBJ2-3, with D perhaps given as TRBD1 or TRBD2 (7 bases each). V lost 4 bases to trimming and J lost 4 bases, with 15 bases between them. In germline, CDR1 is LNHDA, CDR2 SQIVND (reference sequence). The CDR3 extends over 15 amino acids. The CDR3 reads CASSTRGGGADTQYF. In DNA form, the CDR3 reads TGTGCCAGTAGTACCCGGGGAGGGGGCGCAGATACGCAGTATTTT.

The rearrangement joins TRBV5-4 to TRBJ2-3; 9 bases align to TRBD2. This CDR3 is 16 amino acids long. V was pared by 3 bases and J by 4 bases, with 9 bases of the junction left unmatched. Germline V CDR1 and CDR2: SGHNT, YYREEE (reference sequence). DNA of the CDR3: TGTGCCAGCAGCTCCTACGGCGGGGGGGCCCCAGATACGCAGTATTTT. It encodes CASSSYGGGAPDTQYF.

This chain joins TRBV30 and TRBJ2-2; D unresolved. The V and J ends lost 3 bases and 6 bases respectively, with 8 bases between them. This CDR3 comprises 12 residues. CDR1 GTSNPN and CDR2 SVGIG come from the germline V gene (reference sequence). The CDR3 loop reads CAWSGMAGELFF. CDR3 coding DNA: TGTGCCTGGAGCGGAATGGCCGGGGAGCTGTTTTTT.

The chain uses TRBV2 and TRBJ2-5, with D possibly being TRBD1 (6 bases). CDR1 is SNHLY, CDR2 FYNNEI, per germline. The CDR3 runs to 15 residues. V dropped 7 bases and J dropped 1 base, with 16 bases sitting between them. The CDR3: CASIFNGQFQETQYF. Written as DNA, the CDR3 is TGTGCCAGCATTTTCAATGGACAGTTCCAAGAGACCCAGTACTTC. Drawing the rest from reference TRBV2 and TRBJ2-5, the complete variable domain is EPEVTQTPSHQVTQMGQEVILRCVPISNHLYFYWYRQILGQKVEFLVSFYNNEISEKSEIFDDQFSVERPDGSNFTLKIRSTKLEDSAMYFCASIFNGQFQETQYFGPGTRLLVL.

This clone was seen a few times. The chain employs TRBV20-1 and TRBJ1-1; D is uncertain. Germline loops: CDR1 DFQATT, CDR2 SNEGSKA (reference sequence). This CDR3 spans 11 amino acids. The ends were cut back, 6 bases at V and 0 bases at J, with 5 bases in the middle. The DNA for the CDR3 is TGCAGTGCCAAAATGAACACTGAAGCTTTCTTT. Translation: CSAKMNTEAFF.

This chain connects TRBV27 to TRBJ1-4; D gene unclear. This CDR3 is 13 amino acids long. Germline V gene sequence: CDR1 MNHEY, CDR2 SMNVEV (reference sequence). Deletions cut 6 bases from V and 10 bases from J, with 15 bases between. CDR3 sequence: CASRVRVKGKLFF. CDR3 coding DNA: TGTGCCAGCAGGGTGAGGGTAAAGGGAAAACTGTTTTTT.

The chain has TRBV2 and TRBJ2-5, with D tentatively TRBD2 (6 bases). Germline V gene lookup returns CDR1 SNHLY and CDR2 FYNNEI. The CDR3 contains 14 residues. Trimming took 7 bases from V and 5 from J, leaving 17 bases between them. The chain's CDR3 is CASTGTPSGETQYF. CDR3 bases: TGTGCCAGCACTGGGACTCCTTCGGGCGAGACCCAGTACTTC.

This clone has just one count. V usage is TRBV18 and J usage is TRBJ2-7; 7 bases line up with TRBD1. This CDR3 has 15 amino acids. Germline V gene sequence: CDR1 KGHSH, CDR2 LQKENI. After removal of 3 bases from V and 5 bases from J, the junction contained 10 bases not matched to a gene. CDR3 bases: TGTGCCAGCTCACCGAGGTTGGAAGGGGGCAACGAGCAGTACTTC. It translates to CASSPRLEGGNEQYF.

The V gene is TRBV5-1, the J gene TRBJ1-5, with D perhaps TRBD1 (6 bases). Trimming stripped 1 base from V and 4 bases from J, with 12 bases between. The length of the CDR3 is 15 residues. Germline-derived CDR1 and CDR2 are SGHRS and YFSETQ. CDR3 sequence reads: CASSLSGTPNQPQHF. CDR3 nucleotide sequence: TGCGCCAGCAGCTTGAGCGGGACACCAAATCAGCCCCAGCATTTT.

This chain connects TRBV5-1 to TRBJ1-5; no definite D call. This CDR3 region has 13 residues. With 4 bases removed from V and 5 bases from J, the gap between germline ends came to 10 bases. Per the germline V gene, CDR1 is SGHRS and CDR2 is YFSETQ. This CDR3 reads CASSPDWDQPQHF. The CDR3 DNA reads TGCGCCAGCAGCCCGGACTGGGATCAGCCCCAGCATTTT.

This chain connects TRBV6-5 to TRBJ1-2, with 8 bases that match TRBD1. This CDR3 comprises 14 residues. The trim removed 6 bases at V and 10 bases at J, leaving 13 bases unmatched. The germline V gene encodes CDR1 MNHEY and CDR2 SVGAGI. The CDR3 region has the DNA TGTGCCAGCAGCCAAGGGGAGACAGGGGTGTCCTACACCTTC. It yields the protein CASSQGETGVSYTF.

In this sample, this clone turned up a few times. The chain combines TRBV9 with TRBJ2-7; 12 nucleotides match TRBD1. Germline V gives CDR1 SGDLS, CDR2 YYNGEE. This CDR3 is built from 18 residues. Trimming at V came to 0 bases and at J to 5 bases, leaving 12 bases not matched to a gene. In DNA, the CDR3 is TGTGCCAGCAGCGTAGACGTGGGGACAGGGGGCTCTCTAGACGAGCAGTACTTC. It codes for CASSVDVGTGGSLDEQYF.

This chain uses TRBV10-3 with TRBJ2-7; TRBD1 agrees at 7 bases. Germline CDR1 and CDR2: ENHRY and SYGVKD. V gave up 3 bases and J gave up 2 bases; unmatched junction bases: 4. The CDR3 loop spans 14 amino acids. The CDR3 sequence: CAISEGDRTYEQYF. The CDR3 bases are TGTGCCATCAGTGAAGGGGACAGAACCTACGAGCAGTACTTC.

This sequence joins TRBV2 and TRBJ1-1, with TRBD1 as a possible D gene (5 bases). The CDR3 has 14 amino acids. CDR1 is SNHLY, CDR2 FYNNEI, per germline. Between the trimmed V and J ends, which lost 2 bases and 8 bases, there was a span of 15 bases. CDR3 sequence reads: CASSERRDLREAFF. CDR3 nucleotides: TGTGCCAGCAGTGAAAGAAGGGACCTCCGGGAAGCTTTCTTT.

The genes are TRBV27 and TRBJ2-3, with a tentative D call TRBD1 (6 bases). Looked up from germline, CDR1 is MNHEY and CDR2 is SMNVEV (reference sequence). The CDR3 spans 13 residues. Trimming removed 2 bases at V and 10 bases at J, with 13 bases between. The CDR3 protein is CASSLMGAGAQYF. The CDR3 DNA follows: TGTGCCAGCAGTTTAATGGGGGCTGGTGCGCAGTATTTT.

The table lists this clone with a few counts. The chain links TRBV2 to TRBJ1-2; no clear D gene. Germline CDR1 SNHLY, CDR2 FYNNEI. Deletions cut 3 bases from V and 7 bases from J, with 12 bases between. The CDR3 extends over 13 amino acids. The CDR3 sequence is CASSDALNPGYTF. CDR3 bases: TGTGCCAGCAGTGATGCACTGAATCCTGGCTACACCTTC.

By share of the sample, this clone is medium-sized. The chain joins TRBV19 to TRBJ1-1; D is unclear. Germline V gene data show CDR1 as LNHDA and CDR2 as SQIVND (reference sequence). The V end lost 2 bases, the J end lost 3 bases, and 7 bases lay between the germline ends. CDR3 length: 13 residues. CDR3 protein: CASSISSHTEAFF. As DNA, the CDR3 is TGTGCCAGTAGTATATCCTCGCACACTGAAGCTTTCTTT.

This rearrangement joins TRBV19 to TRBJ2-1; 11 nucleotides line up with TRBD2. The CDR3 is 16 residues long. V dropped 7 bases and J dropped 1; count of bases not matched to a gene: 6. Germline V gene lookup returns CDR1 LNHDA and CDR2 SQIVND (reference sequence). The CDR3 nucleotides read TGTGCCAGTATTCATAGCGGGGGGGCTTCCTACAATGAGCAGTTCTTC. Amino acid sequence: CASIHSGGASYNEQFF. Full variable domain (outside the CDR3, taken from reference TRBV19 and TRBJ2-1): DGGITQSPKYLFRKEGQNVTLSCEQNLNHDAMYWYRQDPGQGLRLIYYSQIVNDFQKGDIAEGYSVSREKKESFPLTVTSAQKNPTAFYLCASIHSGGASYNEQFFGPGTRLTVL.

This chain joins TRBV4-1 and TRBJ2-2, with TRBD1 as a possible D gene (5 bases). Trimming cost V 3 bases and J 6 bases, with 11 bases left between them. Germline V CDR1 and CDR2: MGHRA, YSYEKL. CDR3 size: 14 residues. CDR3 in amino acids: CASSQQQVAGELFF. The CDR3 DNA is TGCGCCAGCAGCCAGCAACAGGTAGCCGGGGAGCTGTTTTTT.

V gene TRBV5-6 combines with J gene TRBJ2-1; D unresolved. In germline, CDR1 is SGHDT, CDR2 YYEEEE. The CDR3 has 11 amino acids. Trimming left V 3 bases short and J 8 bases short, with 6 bases between. The CDR3 region is CASSWTDEQFF. The CDR3 DNA reads as TGTGCCAGCAGCTGGACCGATGAGCAGTTCTTC.

This chain joins TRBV6-1 and TRBJ1-3, with 7 nucleotides matching TRBD1. Germline CDR1 is MNHNS and CDR2 is SASEGT. V was pared by 6 bases and J by 2 bases, with 4 bases of the junction left unmatched. The CDR3 is made up of 14 amino acids. CDR3: CASRTGTAGNTIYF. In DNA form, the CDR3 reads TGTGCCAGCAGAACCGGGACAGCTGGAAACACCATATATTTT.

The chain links TRBV29-1 to TRBJ2-1; 10 bases match TRBD1. The CDR3 runs to 14 residues. J lost 7 bases, V lost 5 bases, and 8 bases had no gene match. The V gene's germline CDR1 is SQVTM and CDR2 ANQGSEA. Here the CDR3 reads CSVRWDRGRNEQFF. In DNA form, the CDR3 reads TGCAGCGTTCGATGGGACAGGGGAAGGAATGAGCAGTTCTTC.

The V gene is TRBV28, the J gene TRBJ2-7; D is perhaps TRBD1 or TRBD2 (6 bases each). The V gene's germline CDR1 is MDHEN and CDR2 SYDVKM. V lost 10 bases and J lost 3, with 22 bases in between. This CDR3 has 15 amino acids. Here the CDR3 reads CATLAGGQGIYEQYF. The CDR3 DNA follows: TGTGCCACCTTGGCTGGGGGGCAAGGGATCTACGAGCAGTACTTC.

The CDR3 DNA sequence: TGTGCCTGGAGTCCCTCGGTAGCAAACATTCAGTACTTC. It specifies CAWSPSVANIQYF. The chain carries TRBV30 and TRBJ2-4, with unresolved D. V was trimmed by 2 bases and J by 6 bases, leaving 11 bases between them. Germline V CDR1 and CDR2: GTSNPN, SVGIG (reference sequence). This CDR3 is 13 amino acids long.

This clone was seen a handful of times. The chain recombines TRBV20-1 with TRBJ2-1; TRBD2 agrees at 7 bases. Per the germline V gene, CDR1 is DFQATT and CDR2 is SNEGSKA (reference sequence). V shed 5 bases and J 6 bases; nucleotides not matched to a gene: 1. This CDR3 has 11 residues. The CDR3 region has the DNA TGCAGTGCTGAGCGGGGCAATGAGCAGTTCTTC. It translates to CSAERGNEQFF.

The chain links TRBV5-5 to TRBJ1-1, with TRBD1 matching 8 bases. Germline V CDR1 and CDR2: SGHKS, YYEKEE (reference sequence). V trimming: 6 bases; J trimming: 3 bases; junction bases outside the gene matches: 16. This CDR3 is built from 17 residues. The CDR3 DNA reads as TGTGCCAGCAAAATAGGCCTAGACAGGGGTGTGTACACTGAAGCTTTCTTT. Residues: CASKIGLDRGVYTEAFF.

The V call is TRBV9, the J call TRBJ2-1; 10 bases align to TRBD1. The CDR3 is made up of 15 amino acids. Germline V gives CDR1 SGDLS, CDR2 YYNGEE. The trim removed 3 bases at V and 5 bases at J, leaving 5 bases unmatched. CDR3: CASSEPGQGNNEQFF. In DNA, the CDR3 is TGTGCCAGCAGCGAACCGGGACAGGGGAACAATGAGCAGTTCTTC.

The V call is TRBV4-2, the J call TRBJ2-2, with D tentatively TRBD2 (6 bases). The germline V gene has CDR1 LGHNA and CDR2 YNFKEQ. V shed 0 bases and J shed 5 bases, with 19 bases lying between them. The CDR3 runs 18 residues. This CDR3 is CASSQDFSGKGGTGELFF. The CDR3 DNA sequence: TGTGCCAGCAGCCAAGATTTTTCAGGAAAGGGAGGAACCGGGGAGCTGTTTTTT.

V and J are TRBV27 and TRBJ2-1; D may be TRBD1 (5 bases). Trimming shortened V by 3 bases and J by 7 bases, and 10 bases separated the two germline ends. The germline V gene has CDR1 MNHEY and CDR2 SMNVEV (reference sequence). CDR3 length equals 13 residues. Here the CDR3 DNA reads TGTGCCAGCAGTTTGGCACAGGAGAATGAGCAGTTCTTC. This gives the protein CASSLAQENEQFF.

This rearrangement joins TRBV2 to TRBJ2-7, with 7 bases identical to TRBD2. The CDR3 contains 14 residues. Germline CDR1 is SNHLY and CDR2 is FYNNEI. The V gene end was trimmed by 7 bases and the J gene end by 4 bases; junction bases not matched to a gene: 10. CDR3 in amino acids: CASTSGRGGYEQYF. In DNA, the CDR3 is TGTGCCAGCACCTCTGGGAGGGGAGGGTACGAGCAGTACTTC.